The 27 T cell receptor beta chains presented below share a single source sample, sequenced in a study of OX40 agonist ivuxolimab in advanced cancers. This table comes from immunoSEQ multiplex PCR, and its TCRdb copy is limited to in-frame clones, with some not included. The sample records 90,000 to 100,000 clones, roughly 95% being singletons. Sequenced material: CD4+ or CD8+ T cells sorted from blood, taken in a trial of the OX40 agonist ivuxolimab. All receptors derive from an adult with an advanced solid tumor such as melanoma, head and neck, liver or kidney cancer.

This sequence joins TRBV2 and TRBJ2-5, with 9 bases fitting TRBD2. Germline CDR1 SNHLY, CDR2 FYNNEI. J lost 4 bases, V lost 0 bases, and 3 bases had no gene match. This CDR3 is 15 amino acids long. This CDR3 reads CASSEAPAGGETQYF. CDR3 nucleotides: TGTGCCAGCAGTGAAGCTCCAGCGGGAGGAGAGACCCAGTACTTC.

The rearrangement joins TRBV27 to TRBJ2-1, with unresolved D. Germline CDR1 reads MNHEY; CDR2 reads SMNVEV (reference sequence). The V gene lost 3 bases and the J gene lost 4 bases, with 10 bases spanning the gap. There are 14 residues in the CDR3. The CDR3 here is CASSFYETYNEQFF. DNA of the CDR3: TGTGCCAGCAGTTTTTACGAGACGTACAATGAGCAGTTCTTC.

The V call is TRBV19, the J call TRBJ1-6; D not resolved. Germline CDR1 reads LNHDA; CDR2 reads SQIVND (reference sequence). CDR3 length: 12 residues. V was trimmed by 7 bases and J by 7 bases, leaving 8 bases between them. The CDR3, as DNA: TGTGCCAGTAACAACGGCAATTCACCCCTCCACTTT. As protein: CASNNGNSPLHF.

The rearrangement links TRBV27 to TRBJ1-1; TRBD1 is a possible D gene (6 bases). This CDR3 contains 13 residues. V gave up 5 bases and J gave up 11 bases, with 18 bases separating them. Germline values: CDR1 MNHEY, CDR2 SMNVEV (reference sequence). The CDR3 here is CASSPLQGENAFF. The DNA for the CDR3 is TGTGCCAGCAGTCCCCTACAGGGCGAGAACGCTTTCTTT.

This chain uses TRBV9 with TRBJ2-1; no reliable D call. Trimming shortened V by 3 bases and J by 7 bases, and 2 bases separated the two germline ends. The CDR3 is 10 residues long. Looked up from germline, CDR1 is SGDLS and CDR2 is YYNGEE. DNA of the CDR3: TGTGCCAGCAGCGGAAATGAGCAGTTCTTC. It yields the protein CASSGNEQFF.

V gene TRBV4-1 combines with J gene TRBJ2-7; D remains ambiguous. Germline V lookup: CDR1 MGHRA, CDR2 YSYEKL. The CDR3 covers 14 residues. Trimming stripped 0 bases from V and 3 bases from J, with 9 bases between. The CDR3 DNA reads TGCGCCAGCAGCCAAGATGCAGTCGTCTACGAGCAGTACTTC. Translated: CASSQDAVVYEQYF.

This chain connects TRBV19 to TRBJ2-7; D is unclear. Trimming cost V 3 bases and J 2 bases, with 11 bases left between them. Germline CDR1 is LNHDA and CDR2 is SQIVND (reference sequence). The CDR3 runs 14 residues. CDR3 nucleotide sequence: TGTGCCAGTAGTATCCAGCTGACAACCTACGAGCAGTACTTC. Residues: CASSIQLTTYEQYF.

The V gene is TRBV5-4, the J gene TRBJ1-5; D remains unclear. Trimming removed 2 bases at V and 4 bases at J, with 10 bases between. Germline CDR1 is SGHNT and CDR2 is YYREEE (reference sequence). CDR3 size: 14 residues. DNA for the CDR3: TGTGCCAGCAGCTTAAGATACGGAAATCAGCCCCAGCATTTT. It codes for CASSLRYGNQPQHF. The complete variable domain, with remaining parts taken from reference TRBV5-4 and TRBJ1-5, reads ETGVTQSPTHLIKTRGQQVTLRCSSQSGHNTVSWYQQALGQGPQFIFQYYREEENGRGNFPPRFSGLQFPNYSSELNVNALELDDSALYLCASSLRYGNQPQHFGDGTRLSIL.

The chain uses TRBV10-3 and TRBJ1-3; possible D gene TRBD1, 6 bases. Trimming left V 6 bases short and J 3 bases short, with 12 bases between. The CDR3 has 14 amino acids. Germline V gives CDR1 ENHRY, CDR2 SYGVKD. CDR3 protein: CAIRNGTFGNTIYF. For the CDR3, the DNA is TGTGCCATCAGGAACGGGACATTTGGAAACACCATATATTTT.

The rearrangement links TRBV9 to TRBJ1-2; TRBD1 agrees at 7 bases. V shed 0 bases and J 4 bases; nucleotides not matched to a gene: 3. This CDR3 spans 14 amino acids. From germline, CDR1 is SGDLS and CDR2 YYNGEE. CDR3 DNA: TGTGCCAGCAGCGTAGCGACAGGGTCCTATGGCTACACCTTC. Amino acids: CASSVATGSYGYTF.

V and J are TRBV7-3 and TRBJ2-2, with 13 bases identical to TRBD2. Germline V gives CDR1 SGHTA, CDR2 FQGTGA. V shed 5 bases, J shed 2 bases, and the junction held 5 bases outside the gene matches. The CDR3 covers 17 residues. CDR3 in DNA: TGTGCCAGCAGCCAGGGACTAGCGGGGATTAACACCGGGGAGCTGTTTTTT. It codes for CASSQGLAGINTGELFF.

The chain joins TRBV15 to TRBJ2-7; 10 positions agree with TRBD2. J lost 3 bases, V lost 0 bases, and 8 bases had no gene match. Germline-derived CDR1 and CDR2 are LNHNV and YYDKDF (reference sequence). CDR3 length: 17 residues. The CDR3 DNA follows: TGTGCCACCAGCAGAGATTTAGGGCTAGCGGGGGTCTACGAGCAGTACTTC. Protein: CATSRDLGLAGVYEQYF.

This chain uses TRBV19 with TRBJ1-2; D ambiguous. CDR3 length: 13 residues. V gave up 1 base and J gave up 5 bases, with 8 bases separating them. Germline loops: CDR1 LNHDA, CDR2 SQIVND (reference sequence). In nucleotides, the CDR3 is TGTGCCAGTAGTATAGCCCTCGGATATGGCTACACCTTC. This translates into CASSIALGYGYTF.

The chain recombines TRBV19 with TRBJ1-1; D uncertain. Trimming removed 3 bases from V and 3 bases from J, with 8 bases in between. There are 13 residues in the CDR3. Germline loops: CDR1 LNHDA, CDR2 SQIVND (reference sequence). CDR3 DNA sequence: TGTGCCAGTAGTATGGAGAAACACACTGAAGCTTTCTTT. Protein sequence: CASSMEKHTEAFF.

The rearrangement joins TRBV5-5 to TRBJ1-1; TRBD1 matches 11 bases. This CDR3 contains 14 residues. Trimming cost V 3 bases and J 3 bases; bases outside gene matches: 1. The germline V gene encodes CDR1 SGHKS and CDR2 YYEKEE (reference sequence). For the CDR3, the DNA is TGTGCCAGCAGCTGGGGACAGGGGGACACTGAAGCTTTCTTT. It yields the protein CASSWGQGDTEAFF. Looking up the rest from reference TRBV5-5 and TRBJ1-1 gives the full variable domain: DAGVTQSPTHLIKTRGQQVTLRCSPISGHKSVSWYQQVLGQGPQFIFQYYEKEERGRGNFPDRFSARQFPNYSSELNVNALLLGDSALYLCASSWGQGDTEAFFGQGTRLTVV.

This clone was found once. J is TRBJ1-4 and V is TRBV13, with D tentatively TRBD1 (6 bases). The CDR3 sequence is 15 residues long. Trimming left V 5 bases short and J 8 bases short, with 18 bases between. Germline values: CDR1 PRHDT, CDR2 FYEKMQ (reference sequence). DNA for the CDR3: TGTGCCAGCAGCCCAAGCCGGGACACCTCAGAAAAACTGTTTTTT. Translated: CASSPSRDTSEKLFF.

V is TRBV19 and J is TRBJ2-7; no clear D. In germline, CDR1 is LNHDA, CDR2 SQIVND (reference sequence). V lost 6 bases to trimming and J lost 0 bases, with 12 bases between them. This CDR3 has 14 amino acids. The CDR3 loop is CASSRGGSSYEQYF. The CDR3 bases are TGTGCCAGTAGCCGTGGTGGCAGCTCCTACGAGCAGTACTTC.

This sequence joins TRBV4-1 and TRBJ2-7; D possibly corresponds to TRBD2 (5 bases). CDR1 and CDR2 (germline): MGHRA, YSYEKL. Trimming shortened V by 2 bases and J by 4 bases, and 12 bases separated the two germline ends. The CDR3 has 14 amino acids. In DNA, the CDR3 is TGCGCCAGCAGCCAACAATCTGCGGGTTACGAGCAGTACTTC. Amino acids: CASSQQSAGYEQYF.

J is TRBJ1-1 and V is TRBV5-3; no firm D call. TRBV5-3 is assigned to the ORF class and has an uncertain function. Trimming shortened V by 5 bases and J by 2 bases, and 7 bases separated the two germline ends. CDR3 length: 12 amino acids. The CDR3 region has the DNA TGTGCCAGAAGTTTTCTCAACACTGAAGCTTTCTTT. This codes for CARSFLNTEAFF.

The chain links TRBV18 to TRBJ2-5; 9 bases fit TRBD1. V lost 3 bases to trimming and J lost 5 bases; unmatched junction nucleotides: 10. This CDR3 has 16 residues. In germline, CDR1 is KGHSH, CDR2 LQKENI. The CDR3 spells CASSPSWTGEQETQYF. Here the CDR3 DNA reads TGTGCCAGCTCACCCTCCTGGACAGGGGAGCAGGAGACCCAGTACTTC.

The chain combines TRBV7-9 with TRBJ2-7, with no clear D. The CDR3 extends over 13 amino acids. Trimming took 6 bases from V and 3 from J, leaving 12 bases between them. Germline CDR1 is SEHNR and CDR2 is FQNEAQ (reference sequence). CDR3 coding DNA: TGTGCCAGCAGTTCTCGCGACGTCTACGAGCAGTACTTC. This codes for CASSSRDVYEQYF.

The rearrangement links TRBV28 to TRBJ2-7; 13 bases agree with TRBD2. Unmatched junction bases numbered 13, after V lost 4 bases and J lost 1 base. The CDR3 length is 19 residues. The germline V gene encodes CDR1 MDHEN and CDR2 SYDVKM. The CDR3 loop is CASSYPPGLAGEKSYEQYF. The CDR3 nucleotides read TGTGCCAGCAGTTACCCCCCCGGACTAGCGGGAGAGAAATCCTACGAGCAGTACTTC.

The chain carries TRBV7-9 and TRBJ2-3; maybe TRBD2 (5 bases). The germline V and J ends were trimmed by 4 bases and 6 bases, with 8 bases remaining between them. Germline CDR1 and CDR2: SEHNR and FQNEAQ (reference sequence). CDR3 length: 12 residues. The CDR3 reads CASSSRRDTQYF. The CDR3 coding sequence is TGTGCCAGCAGCTCCCGGAGGGATACGCAGTATTTT.

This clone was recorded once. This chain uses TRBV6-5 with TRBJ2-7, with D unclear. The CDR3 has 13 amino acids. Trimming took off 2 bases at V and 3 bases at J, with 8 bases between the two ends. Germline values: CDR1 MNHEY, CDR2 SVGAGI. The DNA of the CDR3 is TGTGCCAGCAGTTACGATTACAGCTACGAGCAGTACTTC. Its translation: CASSYDYSYEQYF.

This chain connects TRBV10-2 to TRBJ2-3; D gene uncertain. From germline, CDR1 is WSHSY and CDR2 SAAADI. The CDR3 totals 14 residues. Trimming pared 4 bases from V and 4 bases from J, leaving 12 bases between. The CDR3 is CASSARLESDTQYF. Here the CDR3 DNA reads TGCGCCAGCAGTGCTCGATTAGAATCAGATACGCAGTATTTT.

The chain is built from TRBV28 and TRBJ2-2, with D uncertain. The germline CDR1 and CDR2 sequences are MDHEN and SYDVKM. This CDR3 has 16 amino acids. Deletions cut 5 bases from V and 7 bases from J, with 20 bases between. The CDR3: CASSPPNVGLHGELFF. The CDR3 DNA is TGTGCCAGCAGTCCTCCCAATGTAGGGCTGCACGGGGAGCTGTTTTTT.

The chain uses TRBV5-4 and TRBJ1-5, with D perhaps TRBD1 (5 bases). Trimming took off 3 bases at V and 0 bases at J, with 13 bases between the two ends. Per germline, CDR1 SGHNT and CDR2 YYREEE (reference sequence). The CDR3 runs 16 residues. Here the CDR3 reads CASSSGRGDSNQPQHF. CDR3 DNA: TGTGCCAGCAGCTCGGGGCGGGGGGATAGCAATCAGCCCCAGCATTTT.